This T cell receptor beta chain came from a study of cytomegalovirus exposure and HLA in healthy donors. As for the study in general: As released early, the data held 80 million to 90 million unique TCRs from HLA-typed donors.

Germline CDR1 SGHDN, CDR2 FVKESK. The CDR3 totals 12 residues. V gave up 8 bases and J gave up 6 bases; unmatched junction bases: 5. Researchers ran the PCR with 60 Vbeta and 13 Jbeta primers. Sequencing was performed with immunoSEQ multiplex PCR; in TCRdb, only in-frame clones are kept and a portion is missing. In the table there are some 54,000 clones, approximately 70% of which are singletons. The TCR originated in a man aged 18 to 30 in good health and CMV-seronegative. Sequencing was carried out using PBMCs. The chain links TRBV14 to TRBJ2-7, with TRBD1 matching 9 bases. The CDR3 sequence is CASGTGRLEQYF. CDR3 nucleotide sequence: TGTGCCAGCGGGACAGGGAGACTCGAGCAGTACTTC.